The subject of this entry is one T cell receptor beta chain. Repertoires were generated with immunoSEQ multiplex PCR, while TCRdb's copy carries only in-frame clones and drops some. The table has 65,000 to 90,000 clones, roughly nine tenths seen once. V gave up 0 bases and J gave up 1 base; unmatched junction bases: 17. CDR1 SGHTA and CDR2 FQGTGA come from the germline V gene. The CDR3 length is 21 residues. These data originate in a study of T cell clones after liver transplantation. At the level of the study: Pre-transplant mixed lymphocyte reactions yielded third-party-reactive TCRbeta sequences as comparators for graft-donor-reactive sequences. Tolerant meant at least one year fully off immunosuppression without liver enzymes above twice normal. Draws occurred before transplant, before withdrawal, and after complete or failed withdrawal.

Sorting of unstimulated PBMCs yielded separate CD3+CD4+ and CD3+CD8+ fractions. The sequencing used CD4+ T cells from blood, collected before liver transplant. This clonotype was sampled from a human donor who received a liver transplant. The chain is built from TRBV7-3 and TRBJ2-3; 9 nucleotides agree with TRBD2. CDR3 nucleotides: TGTGCCAGCAGCTTAACGACTAGCGGTCTTCTAGTGGGTGTTGGCACAGATACGCAGTATTTT. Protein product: CASSLTTSGLLVGVGTDTQYF.